Ten or more counts support the clone carrying this T cell receptor beta chain. Trimming shortened V by 4 bases and J by 1 base, and 8 bases separated the two germline ends. Germline CDR1 reads SNHLY; CDR2 reads FYNNEI. The CDR3 length is 14 residues. The source of the sample is a study of breast tumors, draining lymph nodes, adjacent tissues. TCRdb ran MiXCR on the multiplex PCR reads and lists one entry per CDR3 protein. The sample yields about 46,000 distinct CDR3 sequences, around 23% seen once. The sequencing sample was made of breast tumor tissue. This clonotype originated in a female donor with breast cancer. Some clones in this sample may be carry-over from other donors' samples. The rearrangement uses TRBV2 and TRBJ2-1, with no clear D. DNA of the CDR3: TGTGCCAGCAGTGGCCGGAGATCCTACAATGAGCAGTTCTTC. Protein sequence: CASSGRRSYNEQFF.